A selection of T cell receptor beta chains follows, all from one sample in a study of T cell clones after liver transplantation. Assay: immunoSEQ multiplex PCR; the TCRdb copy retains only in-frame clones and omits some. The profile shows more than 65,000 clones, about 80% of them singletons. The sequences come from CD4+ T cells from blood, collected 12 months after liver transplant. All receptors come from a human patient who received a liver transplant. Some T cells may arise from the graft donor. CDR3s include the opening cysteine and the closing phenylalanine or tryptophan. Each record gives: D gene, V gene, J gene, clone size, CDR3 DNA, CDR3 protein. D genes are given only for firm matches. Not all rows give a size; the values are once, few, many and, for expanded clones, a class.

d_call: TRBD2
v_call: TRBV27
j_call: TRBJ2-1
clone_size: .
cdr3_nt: TGTGCCAGCAAGGGTGGCGGGAGGGCCACGAATGAGCAGTTCTTC
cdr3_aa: CASKGGGRATNEQFF

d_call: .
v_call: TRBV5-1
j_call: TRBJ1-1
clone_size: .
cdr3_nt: TGCGCCAGCAGCTTGGACGTAAACACTGAAGCTTTCTTT
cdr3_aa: CASSLDVNTEAFF

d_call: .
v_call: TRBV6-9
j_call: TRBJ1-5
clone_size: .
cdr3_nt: TGTGCCAGCAGTTATTATGGGCCGGGGGGGAATCAGCCCCAGCATTTT
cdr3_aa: CASSYYGPGGNQPQHF

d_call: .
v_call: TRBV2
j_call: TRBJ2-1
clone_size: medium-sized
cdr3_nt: TGTGCCAGCACCCCACAGGGAGCCTACAATGAGCAGTTCTTC
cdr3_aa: CASTPQGAYNEQFF

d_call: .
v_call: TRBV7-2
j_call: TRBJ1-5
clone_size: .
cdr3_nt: TGTGCCAGCAGCTTACGGGAGGGAAGAGGCAATCAGCCCCAGCATTTT
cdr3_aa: CASSLREGRGNQPQHF

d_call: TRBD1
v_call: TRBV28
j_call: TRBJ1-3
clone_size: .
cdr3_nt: TGTGCCAGCAGTTCCCCAGGGGGTTTGACTGGAAACACCATATATTTT
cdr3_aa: CASSSPGGLTGNTIYF

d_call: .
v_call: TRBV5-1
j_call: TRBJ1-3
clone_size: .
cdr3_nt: TGCGCCAGCAGCTTGGAAGGGGTACGGGGAAACACCATATATTTT
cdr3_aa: CASSLEGVRGNTIYF

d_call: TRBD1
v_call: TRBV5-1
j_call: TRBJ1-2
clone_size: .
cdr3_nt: TGCGCCAGCAGCTTAACCGACAGGGCGGGCGGCTACACCTTC
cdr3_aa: CASSLTDRAGGYTF

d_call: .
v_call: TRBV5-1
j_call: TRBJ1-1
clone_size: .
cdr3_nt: TGCGCCAGCAGCTGGACAGTTATGAACACTGAAGCTTTCTTT
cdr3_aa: CASSWTVMNTEAFF

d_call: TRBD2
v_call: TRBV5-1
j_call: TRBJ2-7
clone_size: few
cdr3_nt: TGCGCCAGCAGCTTGGTAGCGGGCTCCTACGAGCAGTACTTC
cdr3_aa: CASSLVAGSYEQYF

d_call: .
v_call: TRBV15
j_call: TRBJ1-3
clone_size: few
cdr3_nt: TGTGCCACCAGCAGAGCAGGGGAAGCTGGAAACACCATATATTTT
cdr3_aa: CATSRAGEAGNTIYF